Included here is one T cell receptor (beta chain) sequence, with context. Germline assignment: CDR1 SGDLS and CDR2 YYNGEE. The length of the CDR3 is 15 residues. Trimming at V came to 4 bases and at J to 6 bases, leaving 11 bases not matched to a gene. Assay: immunoSEQ multiplex PCR; the TCRdb copy retains only in-frame clones and omits some. The top ten clones hold about 15% of a sample with 50,000 to 75,000 clones, around 91% of them seen once. This sample is part of a study of PD-1 blockade in classical Hodgkin lymphoma. Relapse was seen in all patients after autologous stem cell transplantation, and brentuximab vedotin exposure was variable.

The sample was peripheral blood mononuclear cells (PBMCs), taken at baseline. The chain is built from TRBV9 and TRBJ2-7; 9 positions agree with TRBD1. This clonotype originated in a human donor with classical Hodgkin lymphoma. This chain's CDR3 is CASSPSGTGTSEQYF. In DNA, the CDR3 is TGTGCCAGCAGCCCCTCCGGGACAGGGACGAGCGAGCAGTACTTC.